This TCR beta chain originates from a study of blood T cell repertoires in COVID-19. Study information: Donors in the United States, Italy and Spain gave samples during acute or convalescent COVID-19. T cells, B-cell-depleted T cells, or PBMCs supplied cDNA or gDNA.

Trimming took 1 base from V and 8 from J, leaving 16 bases between them. This CDR3 contains 15 residues. Per the germline V gene, CDR1 is SGHRS and CDR2 is YFSETQ. Seattle's enrolled individuals joined amid active infection and were then monitored longitudinally. Per the original data handling: How many nucleated cells were present was estimated from reference gene primer amplification. Generated by immunoSEQ multiplex PCR, the TCRdb table keeps only in-frame clones and is missing some. Clone size and the V and J calls come from that table; the DNA yielded D and trimming. Altogether 450,000 or so clones are present, 70% to 90% being singletons, with the ten largest covering 0.8% to 1%.

The material sequenced was peripheral blood. The clonotype originates from a man younger than 30 with COVID-19, enrolled during active disease. The chain recombines TRBV5-1 with TRBJ2-1; no firm D call. CDR3 bases: TGCGCCAGCAGCTTGCTAAGCCAGGTCGATTATGAGCAGTTCTTC. Translation gives CASSLLSQVDYEQFF.